This passage covers 14 T cell receptor beta chains from one sample sequenced in a study of shared clonotypes between healthy human individuals. The repertoire was sequenced with immunoSEQ multiplex PCR; TCRdb's copy has only in-frame clones and lacks some. Of roughly 1,500,000 clones in the sample, about 98% are singletons; the top ten hold about 0.45%. Sequencing used naive CD4+ T cells sorted from blood. Stated subset: CD45RA+ positively selected. The origin of the receptors is a young man in good health.

The chain combines TRBV2 with TRBJ2-2; D is undetermined. The CDR3 covers 15 residues. V was clipped by 4 bases and J by 0 bases, with 9 bases between them. In germline, CDR1 is SNHLY, CDR2 FYNNEI. The CDR3 reads CASSGKRTNTGELFF. CDR3 in DNA: TGTGCCAGCAGTGGAAAACGGACGAACACCGGGGAGCTGTTTTTT.

The V gene is TRBV28, the J gene TRBJ1-3, with D perhaps matching TRBD1 (6 bases). The V gene's germline CDR1 is MDHEN and CDR2 SYDVKM. There are 13 residues in the CDR3. Trimming stripped 11 bases from V and 4 bases from J, with 15 bases between. The CDR3 loop is CAAGGAGGNTIYF. DNA for the CDR3: TGTGCCGCTGGGGGGGCGGGCGGAAACACCATATATTTT.

The chain carries TRBV5-5 and TRBJ2-5; D remains unclear. This CDR3 region has 13 residues. V gave up 4 bases and J gave up 7 bases, with 14 bases separating them. Germline CDR1 SGHKS, CDR2 YYEKEE (reference sequence). The CDR3 region is CASSTGTAVTQYF. The DNA for the CDR3 is TGTGCCAGCAGCACCGGAACGGCGGTGACCCAGTACTTC.

The chain has TRBV28 and TRBJ2-5; tentatively, D is TRBD1 (5 bases). V shed 7 bases and J shed 4 bases, with 13 bases lying between them. Germline CDR1 reads MDHEN; CDR2 reads SYDVKM. The CDR3 spans 13 residues. The CDR3 loop reads CASTPAGAETQYF. Here the CDR3 DNA reads TGTGCCAGCACCCCCGCTGGGGCAGAGACCCAGTACTTC.

The chain couples TRBV5-4 to TRBJ1-2; 9 bases line up with TRBD1. The CDR3 totals 14 residues. Germline lookup yields CDR1 SGHNT and CDR2 YYREEE (reference sequence). The ends lost 5 bases at V and 8 bases at J; junction bases unmatched: 10. The DNA for the CDR3 is TGTGCCAGCAGACTTCCGGGACAGGGCCGAGGCTACACCTTC. This gives the protein CASRLPGQGRGYTF.

V usage is TRBV5-1 and J usage is TRBJ2-7; 9 positions match TRBD2. Germline V gives CDR1 SGHRS, CDR2 YFSETQ. The CDR3 is 17 amino acids. The ends lost 4 bases at V and 4 bases at J; junction bases unmatched: 15. The CDR3 region has the DNA TGCGCCAGCAGCCACATGAGCGGGAGGACTCCAACTTACGAGCAGTACTTC. Amino acids: CASSHMSGRTPTYEQYF.

This rearrangement joins TRBV19 to TRBJ2-3; tentatively, D is TRBD2 (6 bases). Looked up from germline, CDR1 is LNHDA and CDR2 is SQIVND (reference sequence). The V end lost 3 bases, the J end lost 4 bases, and 17 bases lay between the germline ends. The CDR3 has 16 residues. The CDR3 DNA reads as TGTGCCAGTAGTATGAGGCTAGCGTGGAATGCAGATACGCAGTATTTT. Translation gives CASSMRLAWNADTQYF.

The V and J genes are TRBV18 and TRBJ2-3; the match to TRBD2 covers 9 bases. The CDR3 runs 17 residues. J gave up 6 bases and V 3 bases, and 13 bases lay outside the gene matches. Germline V CDR1 and CDR2: KGHSH, LQKENI. CDR3 sequence: CASSPLSGSAKSDTQYF. CDR3 DNA: TGTGCCAGCTCACCCCTTAGCGGGAGCGCAAAGTCCGATACGCAGTATTTT. The full variable domain, with the rest looked up from reference TRBV18 and TRBJ2-3, is NAGVMQNPRHLVRRRGQEARLRCSPMKGHSHVYWYRQLPEEGLKFMVYLQKENIIDESGMPKERFSAEFPKEGPSILRIQQVVRGDSAAYFCASSPLSGSAKSDTQYFGPGTRLTVL.

The V gene is TRBV29-1, the J gene TRBJ2-3; TRBD2 matches 9 bases. Germline V gene sequence: CDR1 SQVTM, CDR2 ANQGSEA. The J segment lost 2 bases and the V segment lost 6 bases, leaving 6 bases of the junction unmatched. This CDR3 contains 14 residues. CDR3 amino acids: CSVGASGNTDTQYF. The CDR3 DNA reads as TGCAGCGTGGGAGCTAGCGGGAACACAGATACGCAGTATTTT.

The table lists this clone with a count of one. Within the sample, other DNA sequences also encode this same CDR3. The chain couples TRBV7-2 to TRBJ2-5; D gene unclear. Germline-derived CDR1 and CDR2 are SGHTA and FQGNSA. The CDR3 is 14 amino acids. V was clipped by 1 base and J by 1 base, with 7 bases between them. CDR3 in DNA: TGTGCCAGCAGCTTAGTGGGGATCCAAGAGACCCAGTACTTC. It specifies CASSLVGIQETQYF.

In the case of this clone: One junction end does not reproduce the germline sequence, and a read error may be involved. V gene TRBV7-7 combines with J gene TRBJ2-3; 13 bases align to TRBD2. This CDR3 comprises 16 residues. Germline loops: CDR1 SSHAT, CDR2 FNYEAQ (reference sequence). The chain's CDR3 is CASSPGLAGVTDTQYF. The CDR3 DNA reads TGTGCTAGCAGCCCCGGACTAGCGGGAGTTACAGATACGCAGTATTTT.

The chain employs TRBV18 and TRBJ1-5; no clear D. V was pared by 3 bases and J by 6 bases, with 15 bases between. There are 15 residues in the CDR3. The germline gives CDR1 KGHSH, CDR2 LQKENI. CDR3 region: CASSPEKRNIQPQHF. The CDR3 region has the DNA TGTGCCAGCTCACCGGAAAAGAGAAACATTCAGCCCCAGCATTTT.

V gene TRBV6-5 combines with J gene TRBJ2-7, with a weak D call TRBD1 (6 bases). Germline V gene sequence: CDR1 MNHEY, CDR2 SVGAGI. The CDR3 consists of 14 residues. Trimming removed 5 bases from V and 6 bases from J, with 17 bases in between. The CDR3 DNA reads TGTGCCAGCAGTCAATGGGGGACAACCATCGAGCAGTACTTC. Its translation: CASSQWGTTIEQYF.

The chain joins TRBV25-1 to TRBJ2-1; 10 bases agree with TRBD2. Germline V CDR1 and CDR2: MGHDK, SYGVNS. Unmatched junction bases numbered 9, after V lost 5 bases and J lost 5 bases. The CDR3 has 16 amino acids. The CDR3 region is CASSRTRTSGNNEQFF. In nucleotides, the CDR3 is TGTGCCAGCAGTCGAACCAGGACTAGCGGCAACAATGAGCAGTTCTTC.